Sequencing of this TCR beta chain was carried out in a study of blood T cell repertoires in COVID-19. A case of COVID-19 had been met by exposed participants within 2 weeks before study entry. The repertoire was sequenced with immunoSEQ multiplex PCR; TCRdb's copy has only in-frame clones and lacks some. Here the sample spans roughly 200,000 clones, roughly 84% being singletons. V lost 4 bases, J lost 10 bases, and 9 bases stayed unmatched. CDR3 length: 14 amino acids. The germline V gene has CDR1 SEHNR and CDR2 FQNEAQ (reference sequence). The clonotype was recovered from a woman in her twenties or thirties who had been exposed to COVID-19. Input material: PBMCs or T cells enriched from blood (not recorded which). This chain links TRBV7-9 with TRBJ1-2, with TRBD1 matching 10 bases. The CDR3 is CASSSPSGTGDYTF. In DNA form, the CDR3 reads TGTGCCAGCAGCTCCCCATCCGGGACAGGGGACTACACCTTC.